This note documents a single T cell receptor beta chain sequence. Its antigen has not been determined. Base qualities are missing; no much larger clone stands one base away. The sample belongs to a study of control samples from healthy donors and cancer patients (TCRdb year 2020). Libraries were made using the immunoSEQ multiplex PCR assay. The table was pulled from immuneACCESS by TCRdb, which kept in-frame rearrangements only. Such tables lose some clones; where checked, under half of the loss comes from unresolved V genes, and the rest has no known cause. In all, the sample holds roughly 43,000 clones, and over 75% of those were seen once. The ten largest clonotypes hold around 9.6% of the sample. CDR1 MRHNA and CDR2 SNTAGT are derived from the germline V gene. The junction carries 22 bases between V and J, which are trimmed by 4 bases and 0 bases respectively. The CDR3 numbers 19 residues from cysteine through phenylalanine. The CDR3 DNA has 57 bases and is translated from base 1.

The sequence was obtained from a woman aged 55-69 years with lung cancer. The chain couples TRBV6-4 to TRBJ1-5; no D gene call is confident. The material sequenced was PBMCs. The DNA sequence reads TGTGCCAGCAGTGGATGTAACCGTTCCGAAAAAAATAGCAATCAGCCCCAGCATTTT. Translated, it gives CASSGCNRSEKNSNQPQHF.